This entry lists 8 T cell receptor beta chains sequenced from one sample in a study of OX40 agonist ivuxolimab in advanced cancers. The data were produced by immunoSEQ multiplex PCR, yet TCRdb's version contains in-frame clones alone and is incomplete. Of tens of thousands of clones listed, 80% to 90% are singletons. The specimen was CD4+ or CD8+ T cells sorted from blood, collected in a trial of the OX40 agonist ivuxolimab. These receptors were obtained from an adult with an advanced solid tumor such as melanoma, head and neck, liver or kidney cancer.

The chain uses TRBV7-2 and TRBJ2-7; D may match TRBD1 or TRBD2 (5 bases each). The V end lost 5 bases, the J end lost 3 bases, and 14 bases lay between the germline ends. Per germline, CDR1 SGHTA and CDR2 FQGNSA. The CDR3 runs 14 residues. The CDR3 DNA is TGTGCCAGCAGCGTACCGGGACCGGACTACGAGCAGTACTTC. This translates into CASSVPGPDYEQYF.

The gene calls are TRBV18 and TRBJ1-2; 9 positions match TRBD1. The CDR3 has 15 amino acids. Germline loops: CDR1 KGHSH, CDR2 LQKENI. V shed 0 bases and J 7 bases; nucleotides not matched to a gene: 6. This chain's CDR3 is CASSPPVGTGFGYTF. DNA of the CDR3: TGTGCCAGCTCACCACCGGTTGGGACAGGGTTTGGCTACACCTTC.

J is TRBJ2-1 and V is TRBV4-3; D remains unclear. Deletions cut 0 bases from V and 3 bases from J, with 6 bases between. Germline CDR1 and CDR2: LGHNA and YSLEER. This CDR3 spans 14 amino acids. Here the CDR3 reads CASSQETVYNEQFF. In DNA, the CDR3 is TGCGCCAGCAGCCAAGAAACAGTCTACAATGAGCAGTTCTTC.

The rearrangement joins TRBV6-5 to TRBJ2-7; a possible D gene is TRBD2 (6 bases). The germline V gene encodes CDR1 MNHEY and CDR2 SVGAGI. V was clipped by 2 bases and J by 1 base, with 9 bases between them. The CDR3 has 14 residues. CDR3 in amino acids: CASSYPGVSYEQYF. DNA for the CDR3: TGTGCCAGCAGTTACCCGGGGGTTTCCTACGAGCAGTACTTC.

The chain is built from TRBV27 and TRBJ1-2; 7 positions match TRBD1. With V trimmed by 6 bases and J by 3 bases, 4 bases remained unmatched. The CDR3 loop spans 13 amino acids. CDR1 is MNHEY, CDR2 SMNVEV, per germline (reference sequence). DNA for the CDR3: TGTGCCAGCAGGGAGACAGGGTACTATGGCTACACCTTC. This gives the protein CASRETGYYGYTF.

Comments on this clone: In the same sample, other DNA sequences code for this CDR3. The chain couples TRBV19 to TRBJ1-1, with TRBD1 as a possible D gene (6 bases). Germline CDR1 LNHDA, CDR2 SQIVND (reference sequence). Trimming removed 7 bases at V and 2 bases at J, with 14 bases between. CDR3 length: 14 amino acids. The CDR3 DNA reads TGTGCCAGTACCCTGGGGGGCGCAAACACTGAAGCTTTCTTT. Encoded protein: CASTLGGANTEAFF.

J is TRBJ2-5 and V is TRBV28, with D perhaps matching TRBD1 or TRBD2 (5 bases each). V was pared by 6 bases and J by 5 bases, with 22 bases between. Germline V gene sequence: CDR1 MDHEN, CDR2 SYDVKM. The CDR3 length is 16 residues. In DNA form, the CDR3 reads TGTGCCAGCAGCTTGAAGGATCAGTACTGGGACGAGACCCAGTACTTC. Translated, it gives CASSLKDQYWDETQYF. Combining the CDR3 with reference TRBV28 and TRBJ2-5 gives the whole variable domain DVKVTQSSRYLVKRTGEKVFLECVQDMDHENMFWYRQDPGLGLRLIYFSYDVKMKEKGDIPEGYSVSREKKERFSLILESASTNQTSMYLCASSLKDQYWDETQYFGPGTRLLVL.

This clone has only one observation. The chain joins TRBV5-1 to TRBJ2-2; a weak D match, TRBD2 (6 bases). Germline V gene data show CDR1 as SGHRS and CDR2 as YFSETQ. V lost 3 bases, J lost 4 bases, and 19 bases lay in between. The CDR3 spans 17 residues. CDR3 nucleotides: TGCGCCAGCAGCTCCCTTCGGGTTGGGGGACTCACCGGGGAGCTGTTTTTT. It yields the protein CASSSLRVGGLTGELFF.